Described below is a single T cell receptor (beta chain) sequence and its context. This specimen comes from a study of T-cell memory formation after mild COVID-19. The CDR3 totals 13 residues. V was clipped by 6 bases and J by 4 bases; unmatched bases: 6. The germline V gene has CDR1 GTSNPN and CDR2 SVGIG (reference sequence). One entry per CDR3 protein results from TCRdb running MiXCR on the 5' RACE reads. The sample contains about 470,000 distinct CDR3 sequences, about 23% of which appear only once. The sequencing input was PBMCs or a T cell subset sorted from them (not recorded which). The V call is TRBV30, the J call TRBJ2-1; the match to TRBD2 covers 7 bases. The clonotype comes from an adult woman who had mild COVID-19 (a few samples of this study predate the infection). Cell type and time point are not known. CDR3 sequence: CACNGGSYNEQFF. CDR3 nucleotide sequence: TGTGCCTGTAATGGCGGGAGTTACAATGAGCAGTTCTTC. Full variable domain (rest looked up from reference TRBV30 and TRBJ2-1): SQTIHQWPATLVQPVGSPLSLECTVEGTSNPNLYWYRQAAGRGLQLLFYSVGIGQISSEVPQNLSASRPQDRQFILSSKKLLLSDSGFYLCACNGGSYNEQFFGPGTRLTVL.